Below are 32 T cell receptor beta chains sequenced from a single sample in a study of cytomegalovirus exposure and HLA in healthy donors. The study ran its PCR with 60 Vbeta and 13 Jbeta primers. Only in-frame clones appear in the TCRdb table, and some are missing; sequencing was by immunoSEQ multiplex PCR. This table holds around 65,000 clones, around 80% found once. The source material was PBMCs. These receptors all come from a woman aged 25 to 39 in good health and CMV-seronegative.

V usage is TRBV7-2 and J usage is TRBJ2-7; D remains ambiguous. Trimming shortened V by 4 bases and J by 3 bases, and 4 bases separated the two germline ends. The length of the CDR3 is 11 residues. Germline CDR1 is SGHTA and CDR2 is FQGNSA. The CDR3 DNA sequence: TGTGCCAGCAGCTCCCACTACGAGCAGTACTTC. Its protein product is CASSSHYEQYF. The complete variable domain, with remaining parts taken from reference TRBV7-2 and TRBJ2-7, reads GAGVSQSPSNKVTEKGKDVELRCDPISGHTALYWYRQSLGQGLEFLIYFQGNSAPDKSGLPSDRFSAERTGGSVSTLTIQRTQQEDSAVYLCASSSHYEQYFGPGTRLTVT.

This chain connects TRBV6-5 to TRBJ1-1; 7 bases agree with TRBD1. The CDR3 spans 15 residues. Unmatched junction bases numbered 10, after V lost 5 bases and J lost 4 bases. The germline CDR1 and CDR2 sequences are MNHEY and SVGAGI. In DNA, the CDR3 is TGTGCCAGCAGTACAGGGGTAAGATTTGGCACTGAAGCTTTCTTT. Translation gives CASSTGVRFGTEAFF.

The rearrangement joins TRBV5-4 to TRBJ1-2, with D uncertain. This CDR3 is 15 amino acids long. CDR1 and CDR2 (germline): SGHNT, YYREEE (reference sequence). Trimming took off 1 base at V and 2 bases at J, with 12 bases between the two ends. The CDR3 reads CASSLRAGGNYGYTF. For the CDR3, the DNA is TGTGCCAGCAGCTTGAGGGCAGGCGGGAACTATGGCTACACCTTC.

The chain joins TRBV6-5 to TRBJ1-6; D not resolved. Germline V gene lookup returns CDR1 MNHEY and CDR2 SVGAGI. V lost 2 bases to trimming and J lost 8 bases, with 13 bases between them. This CDR3 has 15 residues. Here the CDR3 reads CASSYEPGVDSPLHF. DNA for the CDR3: TGTGCCAGCAGTTACGAACCGGGAGTCGATTCACCCCTCCACTTT.

The CDR3 DNA is TGTGCCAGCAGCGTTAGCACCCGAGGGGGACTAGCGGACAATGAGCAGTTCTTC. It specifies CASSVSTRGGLADNEQFF. This chain uses TRBV9 with TRBJ2-1, with 11 bases matching TRBD2. V lost 2 bases, J lost 5 bases, and 12 bases stayed unmatched. CDR1 SGDLS and CDR2 YYNGEE come from the germline V gene. This CDR3 region has 18 residues. Drawing the rest from reference TRBV9 and TRBJ2-1, the complete variable domain is DSGVTQTPKHLITATGQRVTLRCSPRSGDLSVYWYQQSLDQGLQFLIQYYNGEERAKGNILERFSAQQFPDLHSELNLSSLELGDSALYFCASSVSTRGGLADNEQFFGPGTRLTVL.

This clone was observed a handful of times. The rearrangement links TRBV6-5 to TRBJ2-1; 10 bases agree with TRBD1. The V segment lost 3 bases and the J segment 5 bases; nucleotides outside the gene matches: 4. The CDR3 length is 15 residues. Germline lookup yields CDR1 MNHEY and CDR2 SVGAGI. CDR3 residues: CASSYGTGADNEQFF. For the CDR3, the DNA is TGTGCCAGCAGTTATGGGACAGGGGCGGACAATGAGCAGTTCTTC.

This chain connects TRBV6-5 to TRBJ2-3; D perhaps matches TRBD2 (5 bases). The CDR3 runs to 14 residues. The V and J ends lost 6 bases and 2 bases respectively, with 12 bases between them. The V gene's germline CDR1 is MNHEY and CDR2 SVGAGI. CDR3 region: CASSIGLFTDTQYF. The CDR3 DNA is TGTGCCAGCAGCATAGGACTTTTCACAGATACGCAGTATTTT.

The chain combines TRBV4-3 with TRBJ1-2; D is uncertain. V lost 0 bases, J lost 0 bases, and 8 bases lay in between. This CDR3 contains 15 residues. Looked up from germline, CDR1 is LGHNA and CDR2 is YSLEER. CDR3 coding DNA: TGCGCCAGCAGCCAAGAGGGCAGAGCTAACTATGGCTACACCTTC. Its translation is CASSQEGRANYGYTF.

V usage is TRBV7-9 and J usage is TRBJ2-5; possible D gene TRBD1, 6 bases. Between the trimmed V and J ends, which lost 5 bases and 1 base, there was a span of 14 bases. This CDR3 is 15 amino acids long. Germline V gene sequence: CDR1 SEHNR, CDR2 FQNEAQ (reference sequence). The CDR3 protein is CASSLLGQLQETQYF. CDR3 nucleotides: TGTGCCAGCAGCCTACTTGGACAGCTCCAAGAGACCCAGTACTTC. The variable domain in full, with the rest retrieved from reference TRBV7-9 and TRBJ2-5, is DTGVSQNPRHKITKRGQNVTFRCDPISEHNRLYWYRQTLGQGPEFLTYFQNEAQLEKSRLLSDRFSAERPKGSFSTLEIQRTEQGDSAMYLCASSLLGQLQETQYFGPGTRLLVL.

The V call is TRBV19, the J call TRBJ1-2, with 8 positions matching TRBD1. Trimming cost V 4 bases and J 8 bases; bases outside gene matches: 9. Looked up from germline, CDR1 is LNHDA and CDR2 is SQIVND (reference sequence). The CDR3 is made up of 14 amino acids. CDR3 coding DNA: TGTGCCAGTAGTACCTCCGGGACAGGTGGGGGCTACACCTTC. As protein: CASSTSGTGGGYTF.

The chain employs TRBV30 and TRBJ2-7; D ambiguous. The V gene lost 1 base and the J gene lost 3 bases, with 10 bases spanning the gap. The length of the CDR3 is 13 residues. Per the germline V gene, CDR1 is GTSNPN and CDR2 is SVGIG (reference sequence). CDR3 sequence: CAWSGLAGYEQYF. The CDR3 DNA is TGTGCCTGGAGTGGTTTAGCTGGCTACGAGCAGTACTTC.

The genes are TRBV29-1 and TRBJ2-5; TRBD2 might be the D (6 bases). V lost 5 bases and J lost 5, with 18 bases in between. CDR3 length equals 14 residues. In germline, CDR1 is SQVTM, CDR2 ANQGSEA. CDR3 region: CSVPLARAGETQYF. The DNA for the CDR3 is TGCAGCGTTCCACTAGCCAGGGCGGGCGAGACCCAGTACTTC.

The V gene is TRBV9, the J gene TRBJ2-7; 7 bases are shared with TRBD1. Germline trimming cut 4 bases from V and 0 bases from J; bases unmatched to any gene: 4. Per the germline V gene, CDR1 is SGDLS and CDR2 is YYNGEE. The CDR3 length is 14 residues. This CDR3 is CASSPGTASYEQYV. The CDR3, as DNA: TGTGCCAGCAGCCCAGGGACAGCCTCCTACGAGCAGTACGTC.

This chain uses TRBV2 with TRBJ1-4, with 7 bases identical to TRBD1. CDR1 and CDR2 (germline): SNHLY, FYNNEI. J was trimmed by 3 bases and V by 5 bases; bases with no gene match: 6. The CDR3 covers 15 residues. In DNA form, the CDR3 reads TGTGCCAGCAGTCTAGACAGGGTTGCTAATGAAAAACTGTTTTTT. Its translation: CASSLDRVANEKLFF.

The chain recombines TRBV5-1 with TRBJ1-1, with 7 bases matching TRBD1. The CDR3 runs 14 residues. Germline-derived CDR1 and CDR2 are SGHRS and YFSETQ. V gave up 7 bases and J gave up 0 bases; unmatched junction bases: 6. CDR3 nucleotide sequence: TGCGCCAGCTCGGGACAGCCAATGAACACTGAAGCTTTCTTT. Amino acids: CASSGQPMNTEAFF.

This clone turned up a few times. CDR3 coding DNA: TGTGCCAGCAGCGTTAGAGCGGGGAGCAATGAGCAGTTCTTC. Translated, it gives CASSVRAGSNEQFF. V usage is TRBV11-3 and J usage is TRBJ2-1; 7 bases map to TRBD2. CDR3 length: 14 amino acids. CDR1 is SGHNT, CDR2 YENEEA, per germline. The V gene end was trimmed by 5 bases and the J gene end by 6 bases; junction bases not matched to a gene: 7.

The V and J genes are TRBV18 and TRBJ2-7; tentatively, D is TRBD1 (5 bases). The CDR3 contains 16 residues. Germline CDR1 KGHSH, CDR2 LQKENI. V was trimmed by 2 bases and J by 2 bases, leaving 16 bases between them. The CDR3 loop reads CASSPDWGTGPYEQYF. The CDR3 DNA is TGTGCCAGCTCACCAGATTGGGGAACAGGTCCCTACGAGCAGTACTTC.

This clone has more than one count but fewer than ten. The J gene is TRBJ1-2, the V gene TRBV7-9; TRBD1 might be the D (6 bases). Germline CDR1 SEHNR, CDR2 FQNEAQ (reference sequence). The CDR3 is made up of 14 amino acids. V dropped 5 bases and J dropped 4 bases, with 14 bases sitting between them. The CDR3 nucleotides read TGTGCCAGCAGCGATGAACAGGGCTTCTATGGCTACACCTTC. Its protein is CASSDEQGFYGYTF.

This clone is a singleton in its sample. This chain joins TRBV6-6 and TRBJ1-1, with 7 bases identical to TRBD1. This CDR3 region has 14 residues. The germline CDR1 and CDR2 sequences are MNHNY and SVGAGI (reference sequence). V trimming: 4 bases; J trimming: 0 bases; junction bases outside the gene matches: 2. The CDR3 DNA sequence: TGTGCCAGCAGTTCGGGACAGATGAACACTGAAGCTTTCTTT. Translating gives CASSSGQMNTEAFF.

The V gene is TRBV7-2, the J gene TRBJ2-2; TRBD2 matches 13 bases. The CDR3 extends over 15 amino acids. The V gene end was trimmed by 1 base and the J gene end by 8 bases; junction bases not matched to a gene: 1. Germline V gene sequence: CDR1 SGHTA, CDR2 FQGNSA. CDR3 loop: CASSLGLAGGGELFF. CDR3 sequence (DNA): TGTGCCAGCAGCTTAGGACTAGCGGGAGGTGGGGAGCTGTTTTTT.

The V gene is TRBV4-1, the J gene TRBJ2-1, with 9 bases aligning to TRBD2. Germline CDR1 MGHRA, CDR2 YSYEKL. With 2 bases clipped from V and 4 bases from J, the junction kept 3 bases outside the gene matches. CDR3 length: 15 residues. CDR3 sequence reads: CASSQLAGVYNEQFF. The CDR3 nucleotides are TGCGCCAGCAGCCAATTAGCGGGGGTTTACAATGAGCAGTTCTTC.

V is TRBV28 and J is TRBJ2-5; D may be TRBD1 (5 bases). CDR3 length equals 15 residues. Germline loops: CDR1 MDHEN, CDR2 SYDVKM. Trimming removed 3 bases from V and 2 bases from J, with 13 bases in between. CDR3 sequence: CASSLTDGLQETQYF. Written as DNA, the CDR3 is TGTGCCAGCAGTTTGACAGACGGTTTGCAAGAGACCCAGTACTTC. The full variable domain, with the rest looked up from reference TRBV28 and TRBJ2-5, is DVKVTQSSRYLVKRTGEKVFLECVQDMDHENMFWYRQDPGLGLRLIYFSYDVKMKEKGDIPEGYSVSREKKERFSLILESASTNQTSMYLCASSLTDGLQETQYFGPGTRLLVL.

The chain employs TRBV14 and TRBJ1-5; perhaps TRBD1 as D (5 bases). Germline V gene data show CDR1 as SGHDN and CDR2 as FVKESK. The CDR3 totals 17 residues. The V end was cut by 1 base, the J end by 7 bases, with 20 bases between. Here the CDR3 reads CASSQALQVQKGQPQHF. CDR3 coding DNA: TGTGCCAGCAGCCAAGCTCTACAGGTCCAAAAGGGACAGCCCCAGCATTTT. The full variable domain, completed using reference TRBV14 and TRBJ1-5, is EAGVTQFPSHSVIEKGQTVTLRCDPISGHDNLYWYRRVMGKEIKFLLHFVKESKQDESGMPNNRFLAERTGGTYSTLKVQPAELEDSGVYFCASSQALQVQKGQPQHFGDGTRLSIL.

This clone has a handful of counts. V and J are TRBV18 and TRBJ1-3; D ambiguous. Germline values: CDR1 KGHSH, CDR2 LQKENI. The V end was cut by 6 bases, the J end by 4 bases, with 16 bases between. The CDR3 has 15 amino acids. Written as DNA, the CDR3 is TGTGCCAGCTCCCCGGTTGACTCGAGCGGAAACACCATATATTTT. It yields the protein CASSPVDSSGNTIYF.

This chain uses TRBV5-1 with TRBJ2-1, with TRBD2 matching 11 bases. CDR3 length: 14 amino acids. V lost 2 bases and J lost 7; bases outside the gene matches: 2. The germline gives CDR1 SGHRS, CDR2 YFSETQ. This CDR3 is CASSFSSGGNEQFF. CDR3 sequence (DNA): TGCGCCAGCAGCTTCTCTAGCGGGGGGAATGAGCAGTTCTTC.

This chain uses TRBV6-8 with TRBJ1-5; no reliable D call. This CDR3 comprises 19 residues. CDR1 and CDR2 (germline): MNHGY, SAAAGT. The V end lost 2 bases, the J end lost 0 bases, and 20 bases lay between the germline ends. The CDR3 region has the DNA TGTGCCAGCAGTTACAGTTGTCAGGCTACAACTTATAGCAATCAGCCCCAGCATTTT. Amino acids: CASSYSCQATTYSNQPQHF.

V gene TRBV7-9 combines with J gene TRBJ1-2; 10 positions agree with TRBD1. The V gene's germline CDR1 is SEHNR and CDR2 FQNEAQ (reference sequence). V was pared by 5 bases and J by 2 bases, with 5 bases of the junction left unmatched. The CDR3 totals 15 residues. The CDR3 spells CASSDPGQGNYGYTF. DNA of the CDR3: TGTGCCAGCAGCGACCCGGGACAGGGGAACTATGGCTACACCTTC.

The genes are TRBV4-3 and TRBJ2-6; TRBD2 is a possible D gene (6 bases). Deletions cut 1 base from V and 0 bases from J, with 13 bases between. The CDR3 sequence is 18 residues long. Germline V lookup: CDR1 LGHNA, CDR2 YSLEER. Here the CDR3 reads CASSQGLATRSGANVLTF. The CDR3, as DNA: TGCGCCAGCAGCCAAGGGCTAGCGACGCGCTCTGGGGCCAACGTCCTGACTTTC.

The chain links TRBV5-1 to TRBJ2-7; D might be TRBD1 (6 bases). Trimming stripped 6 bases from V and 1 base from J, with 11 bases between. The CDR3 runs to 13 residues. Per germline, CDR1 SGHRS and CDR2 YFSETQ. DNA for the CDR3: TGCGCCAGCACGACAGGAGTTTCCTACGAGCAGTACTTC. It is translated as CASTTGVSYEQYF. The full variable domain, rest sourced from reference TRBV5-1 and TRBJ2-7, is KAGVTQTPRYLIKTRGQQVTLSCSPISGHRSVSWYQQTPGQGLQFLFEYFSETQRNKGNFPGRFSGRQFSNSRSEMNVSTLELGDSALYLCASTTGVSYEQYFGPGTRLTVT.

The chain links TRBV30 to TRBJ1-1, with D unclear. The CDR3 sequence is 13 residues long. The germline gives CDR1 GTSNPN, CDR2 SVGIG (reference sequence). Trimming shortened V by 3 bases and J by 4 bases, and 12 bases separated the two germline ends. CDR3 sequence reads: CAWRMATFTEAFF. The CDR3 nucleotides are TGTGCCTGGAGAATGGCGACTTTCACTGAAGCTTTCTTT.

This clone was seen a few times. The chain has TRBV25-1 and TRBJ1-6; D remains ambiguous. This CDR3 comprises 17 residues. The ends were cut back, 3 bases at V and 3 bases at J, with 15 bases in the middle. Germline CDR1 reads MGHDK; CDR2 reads SYGVNS. In nucleotides, the CDR3 is TGTGCCAGCAGTGAGATTGGCGGTCATATCTATAATTCACCCCTCCACTTT. This encodes CASSEIGGHIYNSPLHF. Combining the CDR3 with reference TRBV25-1 and TRBJ1-6 gives the whole variable domain EADIYQTPRYLVIGTGKKITLECSQTMGHDKMYWYQQDPGMELHLIHYSYGVNSTEKGDLSSESTVSRIRTEHFPLTLESARPSHTSQYLCASSEIGGHIYNSPLHFGNGTRLTVT.

The chain is built from TRBV2 and TRBJ2-1; TRBD1 aligns across 10 bases. Germline values: CDR1 SNHLY, CDR2 FYNNEI. V lost 4 bases and J lost 9; bases outside the gene matches: 12. CDR3 length equals 16 residues. The CDR3 DNA follows: TGTGCCAGCAGTGTAGGGGGCCGGGACAGGGGATTTGAGCAGTTCTTC. This codes for CASSVGGRDRGFEQFF. Complete variable domain (other parts from reference TRBV2 and TRBJ2-1): EPEVTQTPSHQVTQMGQEVILRCVPISNHLYFYWYRQILGQKVEFLVSFYNNEISEKSEIFDDQFSVERPDGSNFTLKIRSTKLEDSAMYFCASSVGGRDRGFEQFFGPGTRLTVL.